The 11 T cell receptor beta chains given below trace back to one sample, sequenced in a study of T cell changes during pregnancy in multiple sclerosis (dated by TCRdb to the late 2010s). Receptor libraries were prepared by the immunoSEQ multiplex PCR assay. Drawn from immuneACCESS, this table holds only the in-frame rearrangements with V and J called that TCRdb kept. Clones are partly lost; checked studies trace under half to an unresolved V gene and leave the rest unexplained. This sample gives some 68,000 clones in total; just over 90% of them show up just once. The biggest ten clones account for under 1.5% of the sample. Sequenced material: peripheral blood, taken in the second trimester of pregnancy. These TCRs come from a female donor with multiple sclerosis, enrolled in a pregnancy study.

The chain uses TRBV11-1 and TRBJ2-3; D not resolved. There are 15 residues in the CDR3. V shed 5 bases and J shed 4 bases, with 16 bases lying between them. Looked up from germline, CDR1 is SGHAT and CDR2 is FQDESV (reference sequence). CDR3 DNA sequence: TGTGCCAGCAGCCCCCGCGGCAGTGGAGCAGATACGCAGTATTTT. Translated, it gives CASSPRGSGADTQYF.

The chain is built from TRBV7-9 and TRBJ1-2; 8 bases match TRBD1. J lost 6 bases, V lost 5 bases, and 5 bases had no gene match. In germline, CDR1 is SEHNR, CDR2 FQNEAQ (reference sequence). There are 13 residues in the CDR3. The DNA of the CDR3 is TGTGCCAGCAGCGCACAGGGGGAGGATGGCTACACCTTC. Its protein product is CASSAQGEDGYTF.

The V call is TRBV7-2, the J call TRBJ1-6; possibly TRBD1 for D (6 bases). Germline-derived CDR1 and CDR2 are SGHTA and FQGNSA. The CDR3 runs 14 residues. V shed 6 bases and J shed 7 bases, with 13 bases lying between them. This CDR3 is CASRPDRWNSPLHF. The CDR3 coding sequence is TGTGCCAGCAGACCGGACAGATGGAATTCACCCCTCCACTTT. The whole variable domain, remainder taken from reference TRBV7-2 and TRBJ1-6, is GAGVSQSPSNKVTEKGKDVELRCDPISGHTALYWYRQSLGQGLEFLIYFQGNSAPDKSGLPSDRFSAERTGGSVSTLTIQRTQQEDSAVYLCASRPDRWNSPLHFGNGTRLTVT.

The gene calls are TRBV11-2 and TRBJ1-1; 9 nucleotides align to TRBD1. The CDR3 spans 15 residues. Germline V gene lookup returns CDR1 SGHAT and CDR2 FQNNGV. V lost 3 bases and J lost 6; bases outside the gene matches: 8. The CDR3, as DNA: TGTGCCAGCAGCTTCCCGGGACAGGGTATACCTGAAGCTTTCTTT. Translation gives CASSFPGQGIPEAFF.

This sequence joins TRBV5-1 and TRBJ2-2; D possibly corresponds to TRBD2 (5 bases). The V end was cut by 7 bases, the J end by 0 bases, with 16 bases between. From germline, CDR1 is SGHRS and CDR2 YFSETQ. The CDR3 runs 16 residues. In DNA form, the CDR3 reads TGCGCCAGCGGCCCCCTTTTTAGCGCGAACACCGGGGAGCTGTTTTTT. This encodes CASGPLFSANTGELFF.

The rearrangement joins TRBV19 to TRBJ1-2, with 7 bases that match TRBD1. V lost 6 bases and J lost 8; bases outside the gene matches: 21. Per germline, CDR1 LNHDA and CDR2 SQIVND (reference sequence). This CDR3 region has 17 residues. CDR3 DNA sequence: TGTGCCAGTAGCCCCCGGGTGAGAGAGGGGGCTTTGAGCGGCTACACCTTC. Encoded protein: CASSPRVREGALSGYTF.

The rearrangement links TRBV6-1 to TRBJ1-2, with D possibly being TRBD1 (5 bases). Germline values: CDR1 MNHNS, CDR2 SASEGT. V was shortened by 3 bases and J by 5 bases, with 16 bases between the two germline ends. This CDR3 spans 15 amino acids. CDR3 in amino acids: CASSELLDTLYGYTF. The CDR3 region has the DNA TGTGCCAGCAGTGAGCTACTGGACACCCTGTATGGCTACACCTTC.

DNA for the CDR3: TGCGCCAGCAGCTTGGGGACTAGCGGGGTACATGAGCAGTTCTTC. This codes for CASSLGTSGVHEQFF. V and J are TRBV5-1 and TRBJ2-1; 12 bases are a match to TRBD2. From germline, CDR1 is SGHRS and CDR2 YFSETQ. With 0 bases clipped from V and 8 bases from J, the junction kept 3 bases outside the gene matches. The CDR3 has 15 residues. The full variable domain, with the rest looked up from reference TRBV5-1 and TRBJ2-1, is KAGVTQTPRYLIKTRGQQVTLSCSPISGHRSVSWYQQTPGQGLQFLFEYFSETQRNKGNFPGRFSGRQFSNSRSEMNVSTLELGDSALYLCASSLGTSGVHEQFFGPGTRLTVL.

The chain employs TRBV11-2 and TRBJ1-2; 10 bases are shared with TRBD1. V dropped 6 bases and J dropped 4; count of bases not matched to a gene: 14. The CDR3 sequence is 17 residues long. Germline V gene lookup returns CDR1 SGHAT and CDR2 FQNNGV. The CDR3 here is CASSSPTGTGATYGYTF. Written as DNA, the CDR3 is TGTGCCAGCAGTTCCCCTACCGGGACAGGGGCCACCTATGGCTACACCTTC.

For the CDR3, the DNA is TGTGCCAGCAGTTACCTCGGGGGGTCGGGGACCCAGCATTTT. Protein product: CASSYLGGSGTQHF. V is TRBV6-5 and J is TRBJ1-5, with D perhaps TRBD1 (5 bases). V was shortened by 2 bases and J by 11 bases, with 16 bases between the two germline ends. The CDR3 consists of 14 residues. In germline, CDR1 is MNHEY, CDR2 SVGAGI.

This sequence joins TRBV6-5 and TRBJ1-4; perhaps TRBD1 as D (5 bases). Trimming took off 6 bases at V and 5 bases at J, with 16 bases between the two ends. This CDR3 spans 15 amino acids. The germline gives CDR1 MNHEY, CDR2 SVGAGI. Written as DNA, the CDR3 is TGTGCCAGCAGCAACCACAGGAACGGGAATGAAAAACTGTTTTTT. As protein: CASSNHRNGNEKLFF.